Listed here are 25 T cell receptor beta chains from one sample, sequenced in a study of human T cells and chemical hapten exposure. TCRdb re-derived calls from the RACE reads in MiXCR, one entry per CDR3 protein. The sample lists under 110,000 distinct CDR3 sequences; 9.5% to 15% were seen once. Time point: pre-sensitization, week 0. Regarding treatment: therapeutic diphenylcyclopropenone sensitization with weekly scalp DPC. The specimen was whole blood, collected in connection with sensitization to the hapten diphenylcyclopropenone (DPC). All receptors come from a woman in her 50s with alopecia areata. Some clones in this sample may be carry-over from other donors' samples.

Many counts were recorded for this clonotype. The genes are TRBV28 and TRBJ2-3, with D possibly TRBD1 on 6 matching bases. The length of the CDR3 is 13 residues. Trimming removed 9 bases from V and 2 bases from J, with 12 bases in between. The germline CDR1 and CDR2 sequences are MDHEN and SYDVKM. The CDR3 DNA is TGTGCCAGTGACGGACAGTTCACAGATACGCAGTATTTT. This gives the protein CASDGQFTDTQYF.

This clonotype was observed a few times. V gene TRBV5-5 combines with J gene TRBJ2-3; D is unresolved. Trimming stripped 1 base from V and 4 bases from J, with 10 bases between. The CDR3 loop spans 14 amino acids. Germline CDR1 and CDR2: SGHKS and YYEKEE (reference sequence). The CDR3 protein is CASSLIDAPDTQYF. Here the CDR3 DNA reads TGTGCCAGCAGCTTGATCGACGCTCCAGATACGCAGTATTTT.

The chain combines TRBV5-1 with TRBJ1-2, with unresolved D. CDR1 and CDR2 from the germline V gene are SGHRS and YFSETQ. V shed 2 bases and J shed 4 bases, with 15 bases lying between them. CDR3 length: 15 residues. For the CDR3, the DNA is TGCGCCAGCAGCTTAGAGCGGGAGTCGTTCTATGGCTACACCTTC. It codes for CASSLERESFYGYTF.

CDR3 in DNA: TGTGCCAGCAGCTCTCCTGTCGGGACGCAGTATTTT. As protein: CASSSPVGTQYF. The chain links TRBV13 to TRBJ2-3, with D hard to call. V was clipped by 4 bases and J by 9 bases, with 11 bases between them. This CDR3 has 12 residues. The germline gives CDR1 PRHDT, CDR2 FYEKMQ (reference sequence).

This clonotype was observed a handful of times. J is TRBJ1-1 and V is TRBV18; perhaps TRBD1 as D (5 bases). CDR3 size: 15 residues. V shed 1 base and J shed 2 bases, with 11 bases lying between them. Germline V gives CDR1 KGHSH, CDR2 LQKENI. The DNA for the CDR3 is TGTGCCAGCTCACCACGAAGGACAACTAACACTGAAGCTTTCTTT. Translating gives CASSPRRTTNTEAFF.

Only a few counts were recorded for this clonotype. V usage is TRBV20-1 and J usage is TRBJ1-5; D might be TRBD1 (6 bases). This CDR3 region has 15 residues. Between the trimmed V and J ends, which lost 1 base and 7 bases, there was a span of 17 bases. CDR1 and CDR2 (germline): DFQATT, SNEGSKA (reference sequence). The CDR3 coding sequence is TGCAGTGCTAGAGTTGGGGGGCAGGCCCAACAGCCCCAGCATTTT. Its translation is CSARVGGQAQQPQHF.

This sequence joins TRBV10-3 and TRBJ2-3, with D tentatively TRBD1 (6 bases). V dropped 4 bases and J dropped 2 bases, with 10 bases sitting between them. Germline loops: CDR1 ENHRY, CDR2 SYGVKD. The CDR3 loop spans 14 amino acids. This CDR3 is CAISGTELTDTQYF. The CDR3 region has the DNA TGTGCCATCAGTGGGACAGAGCTCACAGATACGCAGTATTTT.

This clonotype was detected only a few times. The chain couples TRBV6-2 or TRBV6-3 to TRBJ1-1; no clear D gene. V shed 5 bases and J shed 4 bases, with 17 bases lying between them. The CDR3 has 15 amino acids. The germline gives CDR1 MNHEY, CDR2 SVGEGT. DNA of the CDR3: TGTGCCAGCAGTCGGCCCGAGGTTGGAGGCACTGAAGCTTTCTTT. Its protein product is CASSRPEVGGTEAFF.

This sequence joins TRBV28 and TRBJ1-2; D might be TRBD1 (5 bases). Trimming took 6 bases from V and 4 from J, leaving 15 bases between them. The CDR3 is 14 amino acids. Per germline, CDR1 MDHEN and CDR2 SYDVKM. CDR3 sequence (DNA): TGTGCCAGCAGCTTAGGGACGCCTCGCTATGGCTACACCTTC. Translating it yields CASSLGTPRYGYTF.

The V call is TRBV6-2 or TRBV6-3, the J call TRBJ2-1; 8 bases are shared with TRBD2. V was pared by 6 bases and J by 4 bases, with 14 bases of the junction left unmatched. Germline CDR1 MNHEY, CDR2 SVGEGT. The CDR3 contains 17 residues. The CDR3 DNA follows: TGTGCCAGCAGCCGAGACGTTAGCGGGAATCGGTACAATGAGCAGTTCTTC. Its protein product is CASSRDVSGNRYNEQFF.

This clonotype showed up many times. The chain links TRBV7-9 to TRBJ1-1; D possibly corresponds to TRBD1 (6 bases). V lost 2 bases to trimming and J lost 4 bases, with 11 bases between them. The CDR3 runs 14 residues. The germline V gene has CDR1 SEHNR and CDR2 FQNEAQ (reference sequence). For the CDR3, the DNA is TGTGCCAGCAGCTTACTGGGGGCAGGCACTGAAGCTTTCTTT. It yields the protein CASSLLGAGTEAFF.

The chain recombines TRBV7-6 with TRBJ2-2; D gene ambiguous. There are 12 residues in the CDR3. Trimming shortened V by 5 bases and J by 6 bases, and 7 bases separated the two germline ends. Germline V gene data show CDR1 as SGHVS and CDR2 as FNYEAQ. CDR3 sequence reads: CASSALSGELFF. CDR3 nucleotides: TGTGCCAGCAGCGCCTTGTCCGGGGAGCTGTTTTTT.

This clonotype was picked up a small number of times. This chain connects TRBV7-9 to TRBJ2-7, with D perhaps matching TRBD1 (6 bases). Looked up from germline, CDR1 is SEHNR and CDR2 is FQNEAQ (reference sequence). V dropped 8 bases and J dropped 6 bases, with 14 bases sitting between them. The CDR3 contains 12 residues. The CDR3 loop is CASRRGEAEQYF. In DNA, the CDR3 is TGTGCCAGCCGCAGGGGTGAGGCCGAGCAGTACTTC.

The chain uses TRBV3-1 and TRBJ1-1; D is possibly TRBD1 (5 bases). Germline lookup yields CDR1 LGHDT and CDR2 YNNKEL (reference sequence). Deletions cut 7 bases from V and 2 bases from J, with 14 bases between. The CDR3 covers 14 residues. As DNA, the CDR3 is TGTGCCAGCACCGGGACGTTGGCCAACACTGAAGCTTTCTTT. Amino acid sequence: CASTGTLANTEAFF.

The rearrangement joins TRBV4-3 to TRBJ2-1; D perhaps matches TRBD2 (6 bases). The germline V and J ends were trimmed by 3 bases and 12 bases, with 15 bases remaining between them. The CDR3 contains 13 residues. Germline V CDR1 and CDR2: LGHNA, YSLEER. CDR3 in amino acids: CASSHPPGRRQFF. CDR3 DNA sequence: TGCGCCAGCAGCCATCCACCGGGGAGGCGGCAGTTCTTC.

This clonotype was seen many times. The chain joins TRBV7-6 to TRBJ2-7; D is perhaps TRBD1 (7 bases). The germline CDR1 and CDR2 sequences are SGHVS and FNYEAQ. Deletions cut 0 bases from V and 5 bases from J, with 11 bases between. The CDR3 has 14 residues. The CDR3 loop is CASSLARDRHEQYF. In DNA form, the CDR3 reads TGTGCCAGCAGCTTAGCGCGGGACAGACACGAGCAGTACTTC.

This sequence joins TRBV5-8 and TRBJ1-1; the D gene is possibly TRBD1 (6 bases). V lost 2 bases and J 11 bases, leaving 16 bases between the germline ends. This CDR3 comprises 13 residues. CDR1 SGHTS and CDR2 YDEGEE come from the germline V gene. The CDR3 sequence is CASSFWTAYMAFF. In DNA, the CDR3 is TGTGCCAGCAGCTTTTGGACAGCTTATATGGCTTTCTTT.

The chain carries TRBV28 and TRBJ1-2; D is unclear. CDR3 length equals 12 residues. Germline CDR1 and CDR2: MDHEN and SYDVKM. The V end was cut by 7 bases, the J end by 4 bases, with 10 bases between. The CDR3 DNA is TGTGCCAGCACCATACAGTCCTATGGCTACACCTTC. It encodes CASTIQSYGYTF.

The chain recombines TRBV6-2 or TRBV6-3 with TRBJ2-5; a weak D match, TRBD2 (5 bases). The ends were cut back, 8 bases at V and 2 bases at J, with 9 bases in the middle. Germline CDR1 reads MNHEY; CDR2 reads SVGEGT. The CDR3 runs 12 residues. CDR3 nucleotide sequence: TGTGCCAGCCTAGGGAGTCAAGAGACCCAGTACTTC. Its protein is CASLGSQETQYF.

In its sample, this clonotype was seen many times. V usage is TRBV7-9 and J usage is TRBJ2-2; perhaps TRBD2 as D (6 bases). Germline V CDR1 and CDR2: SEHNR, FQNEAQ (reference sequence). CDR3 length: 14 amino acids. Trimming shortened V by 5 bases and J by 2 bases, and 9 bases separated the two germline ends. CDR3 DNA: TGTGCCAGCAGCCTAACTAGCAACACCGGGGAGCTGTTTTTT. Encoded protein: CASSLTSNTGELFF.

This clonotype appeared a few times. The chain recombines TRBV7-2 with TRBJ2-1; D might be TRBD1 (6 bases). V dropped 1 base and J dropped 1 base, with 8 bases sitting between them. This CDR3 is built from 15 residues. From germline, CDR1 is SGHTA and CDR2 FQGNSA. This chain's CDR3 is CASSLVQGSYNEQFF. CDR3 in DNA: TGTGCCAGCAGCTTAGTACAGGGATCCTACAATGAGCAGTTCTTC.

This chain links TRBV18 with TRBJ1-4; D is unresolved. With 5 bases removed from V and 0 bases from J, the gap between germline ends came to 4 bases. The CDR3 spans 13 residues. Germline CDR1 is KGHSH and CDR2 is LQKENI. CDR3 nucleotides: TGTGCCAGCTCAGGTACAACTAATGAAAAACTGTTTTTT. The encoded protein is CASSGTTNEKLFF.

Only a few counts were recorded for this clonotype. The chain employs TRBV20-1 and TRBJ1-1; D gene uncertain. CDR1 DFQATT and CDR2 SNEGSKA come from the germline V gene (reference sequence). The V end was cut by 4 bases, the J end by 1 base, with 4 bases between. The CDR3 covers 11 residues. The CDR3 loop reads CSAKANTEAFF. The CDR3 coding sequence is TGCAGTGCTAAGGCGAACACTGAAGCTTTCTTT.

This clonotype was recorded many times. The rearrangement links TRBV7-9 to TRBJ1-4; D perhaps matches TRBD1 (5 bases). The CDR3 contains 14 residues. V gave up 2 bases and J gave up 7 bases, with 11 bases separating them. The germline V gene has CDR1 SEHNR and CDR2 FQNEAQ (reference sequence). The CDR3 is CASSLSQGGEKLFF. The CDR3, as DNA: TGTGCCAGCAGCTTAAGCCAGGGTGGTGAAAAACTGTTTTTT.

This clonotype was found many times. In nucleotides, the CDR3 is TGTGCCAGTAGTATCTGGCCCGAGGGACAGCCCCAGCATTTT. Protein sequence: CASSIWPEGQPQHF. The chain is built from TRBV19 and TRBJ1-5; D is uncertain. The CDR3 runs to 14 residues. Trimming took off 3 bases at V and 7 bases at J, with 13 bases between the two ends. CDR1 is LNHDA and CDR2 is SQIVND in the germline V gene (reference sequence).